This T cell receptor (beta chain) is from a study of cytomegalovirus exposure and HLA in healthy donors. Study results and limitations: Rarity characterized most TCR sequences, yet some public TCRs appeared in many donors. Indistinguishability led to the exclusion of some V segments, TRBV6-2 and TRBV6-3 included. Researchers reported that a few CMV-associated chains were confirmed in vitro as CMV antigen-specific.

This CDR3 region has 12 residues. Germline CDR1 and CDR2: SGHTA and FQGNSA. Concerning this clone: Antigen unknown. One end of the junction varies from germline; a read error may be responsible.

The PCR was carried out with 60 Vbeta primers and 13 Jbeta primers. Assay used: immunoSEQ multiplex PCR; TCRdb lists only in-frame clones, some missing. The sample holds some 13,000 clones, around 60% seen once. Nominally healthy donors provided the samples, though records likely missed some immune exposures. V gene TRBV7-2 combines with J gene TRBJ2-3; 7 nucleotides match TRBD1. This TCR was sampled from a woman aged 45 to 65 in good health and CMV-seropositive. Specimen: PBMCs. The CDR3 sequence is CASSGGTAPVTF. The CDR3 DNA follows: TGTGCCAGCAGCGGTGGGACAGCCCCCGTCACTTTT.